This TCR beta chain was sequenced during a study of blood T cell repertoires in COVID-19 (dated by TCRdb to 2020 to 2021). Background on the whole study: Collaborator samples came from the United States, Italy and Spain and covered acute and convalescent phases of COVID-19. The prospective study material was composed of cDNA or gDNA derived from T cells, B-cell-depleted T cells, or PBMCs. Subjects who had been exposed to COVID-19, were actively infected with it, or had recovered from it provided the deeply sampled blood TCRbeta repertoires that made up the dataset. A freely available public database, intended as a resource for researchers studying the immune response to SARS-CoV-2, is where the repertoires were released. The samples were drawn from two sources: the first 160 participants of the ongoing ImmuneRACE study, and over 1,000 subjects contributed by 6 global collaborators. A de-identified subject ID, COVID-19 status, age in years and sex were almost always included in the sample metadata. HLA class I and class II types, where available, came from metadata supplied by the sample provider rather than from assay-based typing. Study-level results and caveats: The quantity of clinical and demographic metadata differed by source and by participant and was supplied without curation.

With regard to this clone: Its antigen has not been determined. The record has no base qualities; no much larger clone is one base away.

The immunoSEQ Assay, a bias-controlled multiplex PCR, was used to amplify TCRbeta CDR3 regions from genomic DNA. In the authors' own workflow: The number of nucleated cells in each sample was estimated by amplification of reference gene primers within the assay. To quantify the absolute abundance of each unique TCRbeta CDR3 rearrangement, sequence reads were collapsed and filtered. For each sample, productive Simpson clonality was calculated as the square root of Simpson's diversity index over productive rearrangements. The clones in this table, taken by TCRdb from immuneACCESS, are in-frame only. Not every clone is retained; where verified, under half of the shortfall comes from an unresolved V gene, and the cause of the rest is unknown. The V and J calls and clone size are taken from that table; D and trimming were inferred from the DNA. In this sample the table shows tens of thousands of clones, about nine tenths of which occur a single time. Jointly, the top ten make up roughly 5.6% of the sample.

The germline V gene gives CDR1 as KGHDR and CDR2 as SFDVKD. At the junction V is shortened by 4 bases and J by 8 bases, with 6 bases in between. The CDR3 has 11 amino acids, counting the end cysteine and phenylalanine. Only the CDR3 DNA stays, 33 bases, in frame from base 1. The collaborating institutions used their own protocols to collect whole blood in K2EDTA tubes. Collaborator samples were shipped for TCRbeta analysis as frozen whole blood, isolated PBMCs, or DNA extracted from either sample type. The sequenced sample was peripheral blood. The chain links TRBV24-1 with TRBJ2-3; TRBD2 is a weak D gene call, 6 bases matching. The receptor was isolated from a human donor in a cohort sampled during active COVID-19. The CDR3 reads CATSEGGTQYF. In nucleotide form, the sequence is TGTGCCACCAGTGAGGGGGGTACGCAGTATTTT.